This T cell receptor beta chain was profiled in a study of blood T cell repertoires in COVID-19. About the research overall: Spain, Italy and the United States supplied samples that represented acute and convalescent COVID-19. The analysed material was cDNA or gDNA that came from T cells, B-cell-depleted T cells, or PBMCs.

This clone was recorded only once. Sequencing used immunoSEQ multiplex PCR; TCRdb keeps in-frame clones, though not all of them. Found here are under 15,000 clones, 82% of them singletons; the top ten hold 21%. Trimming took 4 bases from V and 8 from J; bases not matched to a gene: 6. This CDR3 is built from 14 residues. The germline V gene encodes CDR1 SGHRS and CDR2 YFSETQ. J is TRBJ1-2 and V is TRBV5-1; 12 bases are a match to TRBD1. The sequence was collected from a human donor in a cohort sampled during active COVID-19. The specimen was peripheral blood. The CDR3 sequence: CASSIGTGGAGYTF. CDR3 coding DNA: TGCGCCAGCAGCATCGGGACAGGGGGCGCGGGCTACACCTTC.